This T cell receptor beta chain was recorded in a study of control samples from healthy donors and cancer patients. Clones were read by immunoSEQ multiplex PCR, and TCRdb kept only the in-frame ones, dropping some. The data contain about 150,000 clones, roughly 94% of them singletons. Looked up from germline, CDR1 is SGHRS and CDR2 is YFSETQ. The CDR3 is 15 residues long. Between the trimmed V and J ends, which lost 1 base and 4 bases, there was a span of 11 bases. Sequenced sample: blood. This chain uses TRBV5-1 with TRBJ2-2; D is perhaps TRBD1 (5 bases). This clonotype was sampled from a man aged 40-49 years in good health. CDR3 sequence: CASSLYQQGTGELFF. In DNA form, the CDR3 reads TGCGCCAGCAGCTTGTACCAGCAGGGCACCGGGGAGCTGTTTTTT.